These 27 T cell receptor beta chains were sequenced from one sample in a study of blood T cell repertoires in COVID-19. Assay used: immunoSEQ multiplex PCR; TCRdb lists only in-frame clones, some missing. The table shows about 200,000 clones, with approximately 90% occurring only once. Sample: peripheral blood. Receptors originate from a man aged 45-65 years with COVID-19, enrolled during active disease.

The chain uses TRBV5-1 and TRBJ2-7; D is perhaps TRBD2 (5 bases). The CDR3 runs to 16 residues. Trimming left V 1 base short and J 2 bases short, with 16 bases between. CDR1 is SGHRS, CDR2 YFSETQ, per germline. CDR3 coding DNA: TGCGCCAGCAGCTTGTCGGTTTCCGCGGGTGCCTACGAGCAGTACTTC. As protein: CASSLSVSAGAYEQYF.

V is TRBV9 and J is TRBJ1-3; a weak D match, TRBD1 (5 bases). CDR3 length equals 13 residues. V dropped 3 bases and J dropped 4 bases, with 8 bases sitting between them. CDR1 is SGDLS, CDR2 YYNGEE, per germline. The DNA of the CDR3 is TGTGCCAGCAGCGAGACAGTAGGAAACACCATATATTTT. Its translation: CASSETVGNTIYF.

CDR3 DNA: TGTGCCAGCAGTAAAGGACAGGGGGCCTACGAGCAGTACTTC. This encodes CASSKGQGAYEQYF. This sequence joins TRBV25-1 and TRBJ2-7; 10 bases match TRBD1. The trim removed 5 bases at V and 2 bases at J, leaving 3 bases unmatched. Germline assignment: CDR1 MGHDK and CDR2 SYGVNS. CDR3 length: 14 amino acids.

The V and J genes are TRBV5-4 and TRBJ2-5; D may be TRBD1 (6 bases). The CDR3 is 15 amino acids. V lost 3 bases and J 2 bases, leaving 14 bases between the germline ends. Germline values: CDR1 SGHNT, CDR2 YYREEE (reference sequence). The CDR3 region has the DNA TGTGCCAGCAGCTCCGCCGGACAGCCACAAGAGACCCAGTACTTC. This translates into CASSSAGQPQETQYF. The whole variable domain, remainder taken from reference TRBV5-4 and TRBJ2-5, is ETGVTQSPTHLIKTRGQQVTLRCSSQSGHNTVSWYQQALGQGPQFIFQYYREEENGRGNFPPRFSGLQFPNYSSELNVNALELDDSALYLCASSSAGQPQETQYFGPGTRLLVL.

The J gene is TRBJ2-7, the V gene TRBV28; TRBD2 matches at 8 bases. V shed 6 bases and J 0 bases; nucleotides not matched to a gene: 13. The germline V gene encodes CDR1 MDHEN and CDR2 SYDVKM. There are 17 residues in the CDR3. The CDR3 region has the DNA TGTGCCAGCAGCCTCGGGGGGGCGGGGGTGAGCTCCTACGAGCAGTACTTC. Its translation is CASSLGGAGVSSYEQYF.

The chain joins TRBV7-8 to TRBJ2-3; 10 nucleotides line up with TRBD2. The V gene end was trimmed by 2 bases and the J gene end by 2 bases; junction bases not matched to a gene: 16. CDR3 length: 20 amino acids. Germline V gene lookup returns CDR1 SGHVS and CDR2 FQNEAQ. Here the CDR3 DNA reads TGTGCCAGCAGCTTATCGCGGGCTAGCGGGGGTACGAGCCCCACAGATACGCAGTATTTT. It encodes CASSLSRASGGTSPTDTQYF. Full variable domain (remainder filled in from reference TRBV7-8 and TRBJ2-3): GAGVSQSPRYKVAKRGQDVALRCDPISGHVSLFWYQQALGQGPEFLTYFQNEAQLDKSGLPSDRFFAERPEGSVSTLKIQRTQQEDSAVYLCASSLSRASGGTSPTDTQYFGPGTRLTVL.

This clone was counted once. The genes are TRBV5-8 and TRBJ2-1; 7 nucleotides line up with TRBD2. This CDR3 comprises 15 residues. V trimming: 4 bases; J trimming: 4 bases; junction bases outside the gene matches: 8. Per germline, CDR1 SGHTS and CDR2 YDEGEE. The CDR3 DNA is TGTGCCAGCAGCCGAAGACTAGCCGATTACAATGAGCAGTTCTTC. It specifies CASSRRLADYNEQFF.

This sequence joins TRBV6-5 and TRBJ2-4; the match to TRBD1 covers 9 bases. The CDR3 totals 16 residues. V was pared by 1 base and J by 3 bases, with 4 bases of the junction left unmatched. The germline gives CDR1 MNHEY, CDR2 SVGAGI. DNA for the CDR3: TGTGCCAGCAGTTACTTTCGACAGGGGGACAAAAACATTCAGTACTTC. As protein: CASSYFRQGDKNIQYF.

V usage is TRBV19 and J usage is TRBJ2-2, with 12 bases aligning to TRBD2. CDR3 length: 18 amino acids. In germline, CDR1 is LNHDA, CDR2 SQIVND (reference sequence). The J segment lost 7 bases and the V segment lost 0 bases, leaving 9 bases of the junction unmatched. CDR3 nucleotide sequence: TGTGCCAGTAGTATAGATGGACTAGCGGGATCAGTTCACGGGGAGCTGTTTTTT. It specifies CASSIDGLAGSVHGELFF.

The CDR3 DNA sequence: TGCAGCGCCAGTAGACAGGGGTTTGCCCACGAGCAGTACTTC. This sequence encodes CSASRQGFAHEQYF. The chain uses TRBV29-1 and TRBJ2-7, with TRBD1 matching 8 bases. J was trimmed by 5 bases and V by 7 bases; bases with no gene match: 13. The CDR3 runs 14 residues. CDR1 is SQVTM, CDR2 ANQGSEA, per germline.

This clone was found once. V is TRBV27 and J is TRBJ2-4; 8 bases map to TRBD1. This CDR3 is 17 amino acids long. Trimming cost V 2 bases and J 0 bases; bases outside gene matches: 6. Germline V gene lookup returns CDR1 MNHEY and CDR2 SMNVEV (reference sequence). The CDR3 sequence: CASSLRTGSLAKNIQYF. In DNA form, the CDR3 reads TGTGCCAGCAGTTTACGGACAGGGTCGCTAGCCAAAAACATTCAGTACTTC.

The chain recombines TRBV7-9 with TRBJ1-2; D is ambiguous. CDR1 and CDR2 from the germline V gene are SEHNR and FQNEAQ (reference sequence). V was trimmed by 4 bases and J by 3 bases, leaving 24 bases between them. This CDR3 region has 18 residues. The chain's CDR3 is CASSSDPRHYLGDYGYTF. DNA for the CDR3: TGTGCCAGCAGCTCTGACCCTCGACACTACCTCGGGGACTATGGCTACACCTTC. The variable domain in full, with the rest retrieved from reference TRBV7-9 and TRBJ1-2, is DTGVSQNPRHKITKRGQNVTFRCDPISEHNRLYWYRQTLGQGPEFLTYFQNEAQLEKSRLLSDRFSAERPKGSFSTLEIQRTEQGDSAMYLCASSSDPRHYLGDYGYTFGSGTRLTVV.

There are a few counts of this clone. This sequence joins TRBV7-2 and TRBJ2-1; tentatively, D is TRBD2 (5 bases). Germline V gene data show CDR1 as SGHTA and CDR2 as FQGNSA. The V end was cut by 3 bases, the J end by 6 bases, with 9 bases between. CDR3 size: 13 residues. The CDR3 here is CASSLGALNEQFF. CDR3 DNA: TGTGCCAGCAGCTTGGGAGCCCTCAATGAGCAGTTCTTC.

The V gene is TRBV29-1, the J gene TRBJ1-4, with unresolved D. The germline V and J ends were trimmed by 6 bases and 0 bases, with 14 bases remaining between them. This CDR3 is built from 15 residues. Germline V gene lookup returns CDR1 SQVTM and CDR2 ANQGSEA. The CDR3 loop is CSVSLGVATNEKLFF. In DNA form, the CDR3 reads TGCAGCGTGAGCCTCGGAGTTGCAACTAATGAAAAACTGTTTTTT.

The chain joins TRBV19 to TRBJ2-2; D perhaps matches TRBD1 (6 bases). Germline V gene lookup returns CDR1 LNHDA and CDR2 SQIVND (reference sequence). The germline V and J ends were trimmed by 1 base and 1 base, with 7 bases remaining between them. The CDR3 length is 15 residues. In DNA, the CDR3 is TGTGCCAGTAGTATAGGGACAGTGAACACCGGGGAGCTGTTTTTT. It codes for CASSIGTVNTGELFF. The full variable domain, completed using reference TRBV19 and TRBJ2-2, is DGGITQSPKYLFRKEGQNVTLSCEQNLNHDAMYWYRQDPGQGLRLIYYSQIVNDFQKGDIAEGYSVSREKKESFPLTVTSAQKNPTAFYLCASSIGTVNTGELFFGEGSRLTVL.

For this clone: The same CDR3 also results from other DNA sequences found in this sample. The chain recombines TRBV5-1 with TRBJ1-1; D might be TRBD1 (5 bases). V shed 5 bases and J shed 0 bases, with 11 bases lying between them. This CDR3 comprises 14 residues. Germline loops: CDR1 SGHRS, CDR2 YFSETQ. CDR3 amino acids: CASSPDSMNTEAFF. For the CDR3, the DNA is TGCGCCAGCAGTCCCGACAGCATGAACACTGAAGCTTTCTTT. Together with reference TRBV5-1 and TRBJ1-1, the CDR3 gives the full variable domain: KAGVTQTPRYLIKTRGQQVTLSCSPISGHRSVSWYQQTPGQGLQFLFEYFSETQRNKGNFPGRFSGRQFSNSRSEMNVSTLELGDSALYLCASSPDSMNTEAFFGQGTRLTVV.

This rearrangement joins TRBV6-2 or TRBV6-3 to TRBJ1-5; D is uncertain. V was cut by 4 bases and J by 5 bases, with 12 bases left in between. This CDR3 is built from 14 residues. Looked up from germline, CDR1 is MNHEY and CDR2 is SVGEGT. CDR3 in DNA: TGTGCCAGCAGTTTCGTGGGAGGGTATCAGCCCCAGCATTTT. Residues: CASSFVGGYQPQHF.

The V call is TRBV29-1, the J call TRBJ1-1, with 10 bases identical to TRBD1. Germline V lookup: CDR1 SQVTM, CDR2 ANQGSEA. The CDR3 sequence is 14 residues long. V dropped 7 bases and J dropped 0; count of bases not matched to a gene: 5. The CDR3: CSADGTGVNTEAFF. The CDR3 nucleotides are TGCAGCGCCGATGGGACAGGGGTGAACACTGAAGCTTTCTTT.

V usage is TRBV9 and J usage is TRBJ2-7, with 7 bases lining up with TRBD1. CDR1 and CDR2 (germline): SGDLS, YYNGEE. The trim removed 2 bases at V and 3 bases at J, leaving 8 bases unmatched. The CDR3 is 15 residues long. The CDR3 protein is CASSVNTGALYEQYF. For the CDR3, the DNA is TGTGCCAGCAGCGTTAATACAGGGGCGCTCTACGAGCAGTACTTC.

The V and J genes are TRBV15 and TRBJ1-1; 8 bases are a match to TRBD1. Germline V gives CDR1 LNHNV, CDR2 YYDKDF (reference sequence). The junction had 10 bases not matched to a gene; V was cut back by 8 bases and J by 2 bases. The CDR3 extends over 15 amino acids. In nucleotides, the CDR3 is TGTGCCACCGGTGTTGGACAGGGCCTTAACACTGAAGCTTTCTTT. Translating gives CATGVGQGLNTEAFF.

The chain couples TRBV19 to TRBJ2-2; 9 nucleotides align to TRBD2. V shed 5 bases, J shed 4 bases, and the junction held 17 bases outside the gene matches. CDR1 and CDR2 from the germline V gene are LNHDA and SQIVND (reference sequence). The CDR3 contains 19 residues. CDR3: CASSPSGGSGGPPTGELFF. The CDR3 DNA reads TGTGCCAGTAGTCCCTCGGGGGGTAGCGGGGGTCCTCCCACCGGGGAGCTGTTTTTT.

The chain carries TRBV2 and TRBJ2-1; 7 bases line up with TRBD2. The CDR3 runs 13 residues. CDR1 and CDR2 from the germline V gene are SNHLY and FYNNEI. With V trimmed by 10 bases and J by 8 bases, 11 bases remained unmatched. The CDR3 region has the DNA TGTGCCACCAAAAAGGCCCTAGCGGATGAGCAGTTCTTC. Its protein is CATKKALADEQFF.

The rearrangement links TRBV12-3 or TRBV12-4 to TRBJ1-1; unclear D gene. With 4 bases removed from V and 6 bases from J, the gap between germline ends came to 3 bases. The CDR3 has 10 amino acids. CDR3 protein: CASSYSEAFF. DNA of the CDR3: TGTGCCAGCAGTTACTCTGAAGCTTTCTTT.

The CDR3 reads CASSPPRQIVTEAFF. The CDR3 bases are TGTGCCAGCAGCCCACCACGACAGATCGTCACTGAAGCTTTCTTT. J is TRBJ1-1 and V is TRBV28; possible D gene TRBD1, 5 bases. Germline V lookup: CDR1 MDHEN, CDR2 SYDVKM. Deletions cut 6 bases from V and 4 bases from J, with 18 bases between. The CDR3 has 15 amino acids.

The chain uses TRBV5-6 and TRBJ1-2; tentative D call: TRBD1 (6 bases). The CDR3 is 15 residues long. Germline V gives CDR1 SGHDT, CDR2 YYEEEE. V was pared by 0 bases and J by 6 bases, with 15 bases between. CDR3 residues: CASSLVGQTNHGYTF. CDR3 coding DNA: TGTGCCAGCAGCTTGGTAGGACAGACGAACCATGGCTACACCTTC. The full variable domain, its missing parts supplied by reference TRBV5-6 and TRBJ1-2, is DAGVTQSPTHLIKTRGQQVTLRCSPKSGHDTVSWYQQALGQGPQFIFQYYEEEERQRGNFPDRFSGHQFPNYSSELNVNALLLGDSALYLCASSLVGQTNHGYTFGSGTRLTVV.

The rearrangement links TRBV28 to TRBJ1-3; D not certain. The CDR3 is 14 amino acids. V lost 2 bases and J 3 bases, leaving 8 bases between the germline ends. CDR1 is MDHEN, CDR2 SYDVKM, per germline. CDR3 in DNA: TGTGCCAGCAGTTTAGACGGGTTTGGAAACACCATATATTTT. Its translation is CASSLDGFGNTIYF.

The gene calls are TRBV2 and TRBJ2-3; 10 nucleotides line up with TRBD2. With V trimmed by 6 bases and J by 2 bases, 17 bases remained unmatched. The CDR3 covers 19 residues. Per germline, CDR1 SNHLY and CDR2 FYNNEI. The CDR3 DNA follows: TGTGCCAGCAGACCCCTTGATCTATCTAGCGGGAGTACCACAGATACGCAGTATTTT. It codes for CASRPLDLSSGSTTDTQYF. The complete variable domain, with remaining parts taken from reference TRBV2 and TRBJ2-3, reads EPEVTQTPSHQVTQMGQEVILRCVPISNHLYFYWYRQILGQKVEFLVSFYNNEISEKSEIFDDQFSVERPDGSNFTLKIRSTKLEDSAMYFCASRPLDLSSGSTTDTQYFGPGTRLTVL.